What follows describes a single TCR beta chain. Its recognized antigen is unknown. The input lacks base qualities; no much larger clone sits a single base away. TCRbeta CDR3 regions were amplified from genomic DNA by means of the immunoSEQ Assay, a bias-controlled multiplex PCR. The published analysis was carried out like this. The number of nucleated cells in each sample was estimated by amplification of reference gene primers within the assay. To quantify the absolute abundance of each unique TCRbeta CDR3 rearrangement, sequence reads were collapsed and filtered. For each sample, productive Simpson clonality was calculated by taking the square root of Simpson's diversity index across productive rearrangements. TCRdb took this table from immuneACCESS and kept in-frame rearrangements with V and J called. Such tables lack part of the clones; where checked against another copy, unresolved V genes explain under half of the gap, and the rest is unexplained. V, J and clone size derive from that table, while D and trimming were established from the DNA sequence. Present in this sample are around 280,000 clones, just under 90% of which were seen just once. Of the sample, 11% is held by the ten largest clones.

The data stem from a study of blood T cell repertoires in COVID-19 (dated by TCRdb to 2018 to 2021). For context, the study as a whole: Collaborator samples came from the United States, Italy and Spain and covered acute and convalescent phases of COVID-19. The material from the prospective study consisted of cDNA or gDNA derived from T cells, B-cell-depleted T cells, or PBMCs. The dataset comprised deeply sampled blood TCRbeta repertoires from subjects exposed to, actively infected with, or recovered from COVID-19. The repertoires were released in a freely available public database meant as a resource for research on the immune response to SARS-CoV-2. The samples were drawn from two sources: the first 160 participants of the ongoing ImmuneRACE study, and 1,000 to 1,500 subjects contributed by 6 global collaborators. The sample metadata nearly always contained a de-identified subject ID, COVID-19 status, age in years and sex. HLA class I and class II types, where available, came from metadata supplied by the sample provider rather than from assay-based typing.

Points the paper makes about the study in general: The quantity of clinical and demographic metadata differed by source and by participant and was supplied without curation.

One collaborating source in Seattle enrolled patients during active infection and followed them longitudinally through the course of disease. The collaborating institutions used their own protocols to collect whole blood in K2EDTA tubes. For TCRbeta analysis, collaborators shipped samples in one of three forms: frozen whole blood, isolated PBMCs, or DNA extracted from either of those sample types. Inclusive of the bounding cysteine and phenylalanine, the CDR3 is 13 residues long. Of all the DNA, just the CDR3 is kept, 39 bases in frame from base 1. Reading the germline V gene gives CDR1 SGHVS and CDR2 FNYEAQ. Between the V and J ends, shortened by 2 bases and 9 bases respectively, the junction contains 11 bases.

The origin of this receptor is a woman in her twenties or thirties with COVID-19, enrolled during active disease. The rearranged chain carries TRBV7-6 and TRBJ2-1; TRBD1 might be the D gene, on 6 matching bases. Sequenced: peripheral blood. The DNA reads as follows: TGTGCCAGCAGCTTAAACAGGGCCGGTGAGCAGTTCTTC. Its protein product is CASSLNRAGEQFF.